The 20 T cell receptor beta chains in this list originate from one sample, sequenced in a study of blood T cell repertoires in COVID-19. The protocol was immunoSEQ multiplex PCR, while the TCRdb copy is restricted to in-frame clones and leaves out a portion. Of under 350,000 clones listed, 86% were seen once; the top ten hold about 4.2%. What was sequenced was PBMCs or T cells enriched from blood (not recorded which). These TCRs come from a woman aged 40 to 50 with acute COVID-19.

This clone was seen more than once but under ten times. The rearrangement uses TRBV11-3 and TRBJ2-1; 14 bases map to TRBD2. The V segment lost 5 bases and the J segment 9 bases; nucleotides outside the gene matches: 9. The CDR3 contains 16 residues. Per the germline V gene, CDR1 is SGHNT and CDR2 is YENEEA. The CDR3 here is CASSRSGTSGRGEQFF. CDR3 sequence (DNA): TGTGCCAGCAGCAGAAGTGGGACTAGCGGGAGAGGTGAGCAGTTCTTC.

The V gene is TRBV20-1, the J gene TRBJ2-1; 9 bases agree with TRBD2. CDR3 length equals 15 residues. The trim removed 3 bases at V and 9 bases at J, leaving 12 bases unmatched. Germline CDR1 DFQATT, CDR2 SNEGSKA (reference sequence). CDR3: CSASSSVAGGFEQFF. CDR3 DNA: TGCAGTGCTAGTAGTTCGGTCGCGGGAGGGTTTGAGCAGTTCTTC.

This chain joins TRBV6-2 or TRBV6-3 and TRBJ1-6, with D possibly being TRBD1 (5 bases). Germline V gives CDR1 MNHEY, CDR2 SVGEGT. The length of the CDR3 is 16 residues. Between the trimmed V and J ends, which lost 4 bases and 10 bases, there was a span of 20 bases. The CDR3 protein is CASSSRLLQGGSPLHF. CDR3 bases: TGTGCCAGCAGTTCGCGATTACTTCAGGGAGGGTCACCCCTCCACTTT.

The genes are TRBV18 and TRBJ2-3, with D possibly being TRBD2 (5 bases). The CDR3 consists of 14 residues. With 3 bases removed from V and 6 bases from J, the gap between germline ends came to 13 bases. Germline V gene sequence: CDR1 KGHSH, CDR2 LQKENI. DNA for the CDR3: TGTGCCAGCTCACCCGCTACCGGGGAGGATACGCAGTATTTT. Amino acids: CASSPATGEDTQYF.

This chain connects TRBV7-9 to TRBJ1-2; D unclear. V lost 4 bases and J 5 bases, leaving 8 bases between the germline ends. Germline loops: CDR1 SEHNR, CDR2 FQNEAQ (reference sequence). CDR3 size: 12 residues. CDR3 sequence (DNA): TGTGCCAGCAGCTCAACTGAGTATGGCTACACCTTC. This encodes CASSSTEYGYTF.

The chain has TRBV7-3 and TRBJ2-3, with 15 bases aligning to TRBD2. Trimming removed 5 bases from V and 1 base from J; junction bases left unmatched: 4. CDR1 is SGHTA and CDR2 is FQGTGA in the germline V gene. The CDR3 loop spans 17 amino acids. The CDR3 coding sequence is TGTGCCAGCAGCCCCGGGACTAGCGGGGGGCGCACAGATACGCAGTATTTT. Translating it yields CASSPGTSGGRTDTQYF.

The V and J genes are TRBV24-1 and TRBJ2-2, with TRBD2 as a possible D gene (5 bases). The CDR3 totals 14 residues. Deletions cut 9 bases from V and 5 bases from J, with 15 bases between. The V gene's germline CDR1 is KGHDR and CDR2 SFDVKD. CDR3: CATSGVGMTGELFF. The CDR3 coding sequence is TGTGCCACCTCCGGGGTAGGGATGACCGGGGAGCTGTTTTTT.

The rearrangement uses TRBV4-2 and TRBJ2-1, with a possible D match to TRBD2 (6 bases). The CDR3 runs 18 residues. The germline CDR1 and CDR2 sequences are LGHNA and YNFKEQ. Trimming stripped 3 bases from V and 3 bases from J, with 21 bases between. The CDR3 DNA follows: TGTGCCAGCAGCCAGGGTACGATCGGGCTAGCGCTCTACAATGAGCAGTTCTTC. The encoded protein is CASSQGTIGLALYNEQFF.

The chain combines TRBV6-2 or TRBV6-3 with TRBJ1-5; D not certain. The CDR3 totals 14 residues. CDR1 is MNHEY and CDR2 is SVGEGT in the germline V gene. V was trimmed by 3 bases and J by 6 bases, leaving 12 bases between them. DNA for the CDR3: TGTGCCAGCAGTTATTCGCAGGTGAGTCAGCCCCAGCATTTT. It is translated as CASSYSQVSQPQHF.

DNA for the CDR3: TGTGCCAGCAGTTATCCGGGACTTCGGAGCTACAATGAGCAGTTCTTC. Amino acid sequence: CASSYPGLRSYNEQFF. This rearrangement joins TRBV6-2 or TRBV6-3 to TRBJ2-1, with D perhaps TRBD2 (6 bases). CDR3 size: 16 residues. Germline loops: CDR1 MNHEY, CDR2 SVGEGT. V lost 3 bases and J lost 3, with 15 bases in between.

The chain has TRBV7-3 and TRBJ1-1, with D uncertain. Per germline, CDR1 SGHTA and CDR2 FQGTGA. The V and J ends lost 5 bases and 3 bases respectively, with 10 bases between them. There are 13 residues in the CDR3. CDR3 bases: TGTGCCAGCAGCCCTGAACGGGACACTGAAGCTTTCTTT. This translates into CASSPERDTEAFF.

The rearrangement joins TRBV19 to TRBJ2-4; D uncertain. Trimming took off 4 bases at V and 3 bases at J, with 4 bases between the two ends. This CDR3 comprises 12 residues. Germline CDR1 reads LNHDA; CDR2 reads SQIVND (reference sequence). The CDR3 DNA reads TGTGCCAGTAGTACCTACAAAAACATTCAGTACTTC. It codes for CASSTYKNIQYF.

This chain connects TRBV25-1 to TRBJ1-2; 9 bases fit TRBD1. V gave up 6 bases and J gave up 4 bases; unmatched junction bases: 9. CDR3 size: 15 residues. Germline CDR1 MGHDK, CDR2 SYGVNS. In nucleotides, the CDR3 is TGTGCCAGCAGCCCCTCCGGGACAGGGAGCTATGGCTACACCTTC. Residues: CASSPSGTGSYGYTF.

The DNA for the CDR3 is TGTGCCAGCAGTTCCCACCCCACACCCGAGACCCAGTACTTC. Protein sequence: CASSSHPTPETQYF. The chain joins TRBV27 to TRBJ2-5; no clear D gene. V dropped 4 bases and J dropped 5 bases, with 14 bases sitting between them. The CDR3 covers 14 residues. Germline V CDR1 and CDR2: MNHEY, SMNVEV (reference sequence).

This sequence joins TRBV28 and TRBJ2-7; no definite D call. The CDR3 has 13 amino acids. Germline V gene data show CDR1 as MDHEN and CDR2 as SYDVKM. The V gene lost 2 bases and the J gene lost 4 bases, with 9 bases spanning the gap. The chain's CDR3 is CASSLNSLYEQYF. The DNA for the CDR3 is TGTGCCAGCAGTTTAAACAGCCTGTACGAGCAGTACTTC.

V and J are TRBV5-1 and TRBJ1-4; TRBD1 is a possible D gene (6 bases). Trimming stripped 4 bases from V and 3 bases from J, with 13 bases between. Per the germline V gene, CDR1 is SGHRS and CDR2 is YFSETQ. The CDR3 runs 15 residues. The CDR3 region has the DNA TGCGCCAGCAGCCGCGACAGGAAGTCTAATGAAAAACTGTTTTTT. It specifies CASSRDRKSNEKLFF.

The chain's CDR3 is CASRLRGASGGYTF. The CDR3 DNA follows: TGTGCCAGCAGGTTAAGGGGCGCCTCGGGTGGCTACACCTTC. The V call is TRBV2, the J call TRBJ1-2; D may be TRBD1 (5 bases). The CDR3 extends over 14 amino acids. CDR1 and CDR2 (germline): SNHLY, FYNNEI. The germline V and J ends were trimmed by 6 bases and 7 bases, with 18 bases remaining between them.

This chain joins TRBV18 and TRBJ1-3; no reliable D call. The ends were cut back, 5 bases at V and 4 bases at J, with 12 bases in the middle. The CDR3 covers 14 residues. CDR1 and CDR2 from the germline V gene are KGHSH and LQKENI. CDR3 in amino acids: CASSDGSPGNTIYF. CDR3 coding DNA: TGTGCCAGCTCAGACGGGAGTCCCGGAAACACCATATATTTT. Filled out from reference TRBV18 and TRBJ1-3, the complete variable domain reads NAGVMQNPRHLVRRRGQEARLRCSPMKGHSHVYWYRQLPEEGLKFMVYLQKENIIDESGMPKERFSAEFPKEGPSILRIQQVVRGDSAAYFCASSDGSPGNTIYFGEGSWLTVV.

As DNA, the CDR3 is TGTGCCAGCAGCCACGGGACTAGTGAATTAGATACGCAGTATTTT. This sequence encodes CASSHGTSELDTQYF. This chain connects TRBV4-2 to TRBJ2-3; TRBD2 matches at 8 bases. Germline CDR1 is LGHNA and CDR2 is YNFKEQ. V shed 3 bases and J 5 bases; nucleotides not matched to a gene: 7. This CDR3 comprises 15 residues.

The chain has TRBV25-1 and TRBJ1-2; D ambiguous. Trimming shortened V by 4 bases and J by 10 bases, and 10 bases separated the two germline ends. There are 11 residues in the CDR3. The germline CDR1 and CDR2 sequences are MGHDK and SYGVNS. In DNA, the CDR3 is TGTGCCAGCAGTGCCCTAGGAAACTACACCTTC. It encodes CASSALGNYTF.